This T cell receptor beta chain was sequenced during a study of human thymus T cells. Notes on the study in general: Related reports documented highly overlapping thymic repertoires among unrelated individuals. Among thymic and blood repertoires, usage of V and J genes appeared biased.

This CDR3 is 16 amino acids long. Trimming shortened V by 0 bases and J by 4 bases, and 14 bases separated the two germline ends. Germline CDR1 SGHNT, CDR2 YYREEE (reference sequence). Only in-frame clones appear in the TCRdb table, and some are missing; sequencing was by immunoSEQ multiplex PCR. The repertoire holds tens of thousands of clones, with 85% to 95% as singletons. As for this clone: Its antigen is unidentified.

Thymus was obtained from resections taken during corrective heart surgery. Finnish infants who were healthy and having corrective surgery for congenital heart defects made up the donors. The chain joins TRBV5-4 to TRBJ2-4; maybe TRBD2 (5 bases). The TCR was taken from a girl under two years old with a congenital heart defect but otherwise immunologically healthy. The sequenced sample consisted of thymus tissue. The CDR3, as DNA: TGTGCCAGCAGCTTGGTATCTGTGGGAGAGAAAAACATTCAGTACTTC. It encodes CASSLVSVGEKNIQYF.